This entry describes one T cell receptor beta chain. This clonotype was detected many times. No cognate antigen has been identified for it. No quality values exist for individual bases; no much larger clone is one base distant. All donors were healthy Caucasians. Three pairs of female monozygotic twins, all aged roughly 18 to 29 years, made up the twin cohort. Miltenyi CD45RO+ enrichment and human naive T-cell isolation kits were used to isolate memory (CD45RO+) and naive T cells from PBMC. Receptor amplification or capture employed 5' RACE. Sequencing was performed on an Illumina HiSeq 2000. A universal primer binding site was added through template switching, and the final cDNA carried a unique molecular identifier so that TCR cDNA molecules could be counted accurately. Specific primers in the conserved constant-segment region were used to synthesize first-strand cDNA for TCR alpha and beta chains. To control for contamination, every cDNA library was double barcoded, receiving both a SMART-Mk sample barcode and Illumina barcodes. TruSeq adapter sequences and Illumina sample barcodes were added in two successive PCR steps. Sequencing of the TCR alpha and beta cDNA libraries was done on the Illumina HiSeq platform using custom primers. For the original study's pipeline: Raw reads were processed with MiGEC to extract unique molecular identifiers, and MiXCR was used to determine CDR3 positions. Recombination models were inferred per individual with the repgenHMM and IGoR tools using an EM algorithm. The analysis of shared clonotypes was done with the tcR package in R, with sharing normalized by the product of cloneset sizes. To study raw recombination without the effects of thymic and clonal selection, out-of-frame nonproductive sequences were analyzed. The public reads were reanalyzed by TCRdb: fastp trimming at Q25, MiXCR alignment, in-frame beta chains only. Rows merge per CDR3 protein into single entries with the most common DNA and genes. The V and J calls here are based on TCRdb, not the publication. Within this sample are 280,000 or so distinct CDR3 sequences, with 8% to 9% of them counted one time only. The ten largest make up around 2.1% of the sample.

This specimen belongs to a study of identical twins (TCRdb year 2016). With regard to the full study: To test whether fetal clonotypes persist, this study deep-sequenced TCR alpha and beta repertoires from monozygotic twins, from unrelated adults of various ages, and from cord blood. Replicate twin experiments were performed at different times using different library preparation protocols to rule out contamination.

What the research found in general, with its limitations: Compared with coincidental sharing between unrelated individuals, out-of-frame TCR alpha sequences shared between twins had an excess of sequences with low generation probability. Because the same donors could not be followed over many years, the conclusions relied on cross-sectional statistical analysis. In monozygotic twins, out-of-frame TCR alpha sharing was systematically underestimated by recombination models, although the models agreed with sharing between unrelated individuals. The excess sharing between twins in beta out-of-frame sequences was weaker because fewer shared sequences reduced the signal-to-noise ratio. Abundant cord blood beta clonotypes had fewer insertions, young adult naive repertoires showed a similar but weaker trend, and memory repertoires showed no such trend. Zero-insertion analyses could be partly confounded by invariant T cells such as MAIT and iNKT, though diverse VJ usage argued against such confounding for most clonotypes.

Its CDR3 holds 12 amino acids, cysteine through phenylalanine. The only DNA kept is the CDR3, 36 bases in frame from the first base. Per the germline V gene, SQVTM is the CDR1 and ANQGSEA is the CDR2. The germline ends are 12 bases apart after V is trimmed by 6 bases and J by 6 bases. These data were also filed under a second study, of yellow fever vaccine responses in identical twins. As the second publication notes: The T cell response to vaccination in identical twins was reported by the authors to appear partly convergent and partly personalized. In the study, vaccine-responding T cell clones were precisely tracked in identical twins.

The sequence joins TRBV29-1 to TRBJ1-5; the D gene remains uncertain. Material: memory (CD45RO+) T cells sorted from blood. This specimen's cell subset or site label, per the study, means: CD45RO+ enriched T cells. The source of this sequence is a woman aged 18-29 years in good health. Read as DNA, the sequence is TGCAGCGTCAGAGACGGGAGTCAGCCCCAGCATTTT. This yields the protein CSVRDGSQPQHF.